This T cell receptor (beta chain) was sequenced in a study of graft-versus-host responses after intestinal transplantation. V was shortened by 4 bases and J by 5 bases, with 10 bases between the two germline ends. The CDR3 runs 13 residues. Germline CDR1 reads SGHNT; CDR2 reads YYREEE (reference sequence). Assay used: immunoSEQ multiplex PCR; TCRdb lists only in-frame clones, some missing. The sample holds 55,000 to 70,000 clones, around 90% seen once. As to this clone: What it binds is unknown.

Overall study results and limits: Recipient marrow harbored GvH clones, some of which surfaced first in ileum or blood.

The specimen comprised PBMCs, sampled 118 days after intestinal transplantation. This sequence originates from a human patient who received an intestinal transplant, so some T cells may come from the graft donor. The chain has TRBV5-4 and TRBJ1-5; the D is unclear. The CDR3 protein is CASSQGSDQPQHF. The CDR3 DNA follows: TGTGCCAGCAGCCAAGGATCCGATCAGCCCCAGCATTTT.